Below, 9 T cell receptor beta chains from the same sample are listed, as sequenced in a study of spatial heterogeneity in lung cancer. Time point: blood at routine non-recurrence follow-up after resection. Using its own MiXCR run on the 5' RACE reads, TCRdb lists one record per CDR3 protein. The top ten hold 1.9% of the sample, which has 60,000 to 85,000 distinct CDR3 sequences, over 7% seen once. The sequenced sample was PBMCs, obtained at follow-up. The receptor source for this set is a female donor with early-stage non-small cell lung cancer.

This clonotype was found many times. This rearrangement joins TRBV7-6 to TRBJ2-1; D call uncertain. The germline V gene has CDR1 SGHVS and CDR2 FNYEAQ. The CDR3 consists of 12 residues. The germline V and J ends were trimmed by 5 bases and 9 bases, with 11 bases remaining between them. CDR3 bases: TGTGCCAGCAGCCGAACCAGTTCTGAGCAGTTCTTC. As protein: CASSRTSSEQFF.

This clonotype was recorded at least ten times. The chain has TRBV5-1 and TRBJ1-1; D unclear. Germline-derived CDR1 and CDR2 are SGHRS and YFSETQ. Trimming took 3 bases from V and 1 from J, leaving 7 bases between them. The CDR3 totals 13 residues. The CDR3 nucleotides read TGCGCCAGCAGCTCCGGAGCGAACACTGAAGCTTTCTTT. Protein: CASSSGANTEAFF.

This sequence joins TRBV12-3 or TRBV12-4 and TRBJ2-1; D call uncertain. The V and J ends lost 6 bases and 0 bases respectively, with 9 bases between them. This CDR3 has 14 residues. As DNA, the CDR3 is TGTGCCAGCAGGGCCTGGAGCTCCTACAATGAGCAGTTCTTC. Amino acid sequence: CASRAWSSYNEQFF.

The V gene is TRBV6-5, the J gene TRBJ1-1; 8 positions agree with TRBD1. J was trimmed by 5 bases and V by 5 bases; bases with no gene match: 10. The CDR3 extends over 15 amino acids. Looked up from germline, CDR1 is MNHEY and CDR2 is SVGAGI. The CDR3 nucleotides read TGTGCCAGCAGTCCCCATGGACAGGGAAATACTGAAGCTTTCTTT. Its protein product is CASSPHGQGNTEAFF.

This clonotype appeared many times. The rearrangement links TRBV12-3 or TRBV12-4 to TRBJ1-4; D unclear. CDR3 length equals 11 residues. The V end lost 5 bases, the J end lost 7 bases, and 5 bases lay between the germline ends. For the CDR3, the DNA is TGTGCCAGCAGTCTATCTGAAAAACTGTTTTTT. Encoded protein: CASSLSEKLFF.

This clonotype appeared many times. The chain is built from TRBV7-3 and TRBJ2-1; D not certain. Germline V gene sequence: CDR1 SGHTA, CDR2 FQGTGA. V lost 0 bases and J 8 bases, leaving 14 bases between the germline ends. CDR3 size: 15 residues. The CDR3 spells CASSLTGNGLDEQFF. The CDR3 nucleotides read TGTGCCAGCAGCTTAACAGGCAACGGTCTCGATGAGCAGTTCTTC.

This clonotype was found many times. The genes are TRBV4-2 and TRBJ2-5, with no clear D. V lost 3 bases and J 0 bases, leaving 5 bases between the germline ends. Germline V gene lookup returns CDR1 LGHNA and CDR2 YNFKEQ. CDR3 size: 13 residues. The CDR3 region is CASSHGNQETQYF. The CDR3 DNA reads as TGTGCCAGCAGCCACGGAAACCAAGAGACCCAGTACTTC.

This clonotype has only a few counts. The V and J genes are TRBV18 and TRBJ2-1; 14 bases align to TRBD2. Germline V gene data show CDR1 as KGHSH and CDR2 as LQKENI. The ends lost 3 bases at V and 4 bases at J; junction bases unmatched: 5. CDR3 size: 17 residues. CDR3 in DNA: TGTGCCAGCTCACCTTGGACTAGCGGGAGGATGTACAATGAGCAGTTCTTC. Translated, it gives CASSPWTSGRMYNEQFF.

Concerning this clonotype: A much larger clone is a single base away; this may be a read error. The DNA for the CDR3 is TGTGTCAGCAGCCAAGATACTTCGCGGAGTCTCGGGTTC. It encodes CVSSQDTSRSLGF. This chain joins TRBV14 and TRBJ2-1; D gene unclear. The germline gives CDR1 SGHDN, CDR2 FVKESK. The CDR3 is made up of 13 amino acids.